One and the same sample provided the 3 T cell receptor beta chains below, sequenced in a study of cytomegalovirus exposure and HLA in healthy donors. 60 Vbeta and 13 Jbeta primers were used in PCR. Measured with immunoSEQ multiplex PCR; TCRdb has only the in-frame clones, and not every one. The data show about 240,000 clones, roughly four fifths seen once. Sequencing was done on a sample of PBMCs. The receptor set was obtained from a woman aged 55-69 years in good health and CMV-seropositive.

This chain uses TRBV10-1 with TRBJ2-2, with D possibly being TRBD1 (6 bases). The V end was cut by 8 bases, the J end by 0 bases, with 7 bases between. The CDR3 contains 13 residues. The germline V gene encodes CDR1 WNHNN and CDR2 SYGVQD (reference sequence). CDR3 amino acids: CASGDTNTGELFF. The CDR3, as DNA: TGCGCCAGCGGGGACACGAACACCGGGGAGCTGTTTTTT.

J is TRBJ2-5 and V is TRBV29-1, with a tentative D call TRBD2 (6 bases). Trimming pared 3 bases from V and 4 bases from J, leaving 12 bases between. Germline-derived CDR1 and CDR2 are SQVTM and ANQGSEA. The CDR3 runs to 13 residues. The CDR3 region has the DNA TGCAGCGTTGAGCGGGATTTGGGAGAGACCCAGTACTTC. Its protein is CSVERDLGETQYF.

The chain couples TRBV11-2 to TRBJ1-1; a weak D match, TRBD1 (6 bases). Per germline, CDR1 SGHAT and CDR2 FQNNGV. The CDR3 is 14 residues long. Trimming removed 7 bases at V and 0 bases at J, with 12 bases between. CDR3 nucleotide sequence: TGTGCCAGCACTTTTTCAGGGGTGAACACTGAAGCTTTCTTT. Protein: CASTFSGVNTEAFF.